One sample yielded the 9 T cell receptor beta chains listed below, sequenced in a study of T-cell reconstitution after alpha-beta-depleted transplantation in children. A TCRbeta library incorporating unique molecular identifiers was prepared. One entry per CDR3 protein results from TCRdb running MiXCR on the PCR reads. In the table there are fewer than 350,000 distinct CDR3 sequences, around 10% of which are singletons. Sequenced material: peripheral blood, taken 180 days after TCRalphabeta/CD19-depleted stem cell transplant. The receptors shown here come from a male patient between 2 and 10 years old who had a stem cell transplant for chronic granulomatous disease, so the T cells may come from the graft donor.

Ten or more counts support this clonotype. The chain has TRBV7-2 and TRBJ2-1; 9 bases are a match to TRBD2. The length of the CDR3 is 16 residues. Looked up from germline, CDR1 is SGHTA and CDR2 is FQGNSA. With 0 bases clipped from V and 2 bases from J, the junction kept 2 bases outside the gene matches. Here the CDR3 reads CASSLARLAAYNEQFF. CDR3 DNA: TGTGCCAGCAGCTTAGCCCGACTAGCGGCCTACAATGAGCAGTTCTTC.

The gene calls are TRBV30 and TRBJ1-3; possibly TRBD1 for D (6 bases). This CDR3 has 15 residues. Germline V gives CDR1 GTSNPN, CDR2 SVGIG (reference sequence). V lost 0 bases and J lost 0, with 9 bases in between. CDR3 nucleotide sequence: TGTGCCTGGAGTGTTGGACAGCACTCTGGAAACACCATATATTTT. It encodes CAWSVGQHSGNTIYF.

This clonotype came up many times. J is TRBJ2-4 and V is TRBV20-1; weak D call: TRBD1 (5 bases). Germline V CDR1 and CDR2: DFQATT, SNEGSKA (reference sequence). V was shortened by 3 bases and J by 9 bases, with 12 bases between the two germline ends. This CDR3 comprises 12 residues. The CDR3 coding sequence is TGCAGTGCTAGTAAGGGGCTAAGCATTCAGTACTTC. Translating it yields CSASKGLSIQYF.

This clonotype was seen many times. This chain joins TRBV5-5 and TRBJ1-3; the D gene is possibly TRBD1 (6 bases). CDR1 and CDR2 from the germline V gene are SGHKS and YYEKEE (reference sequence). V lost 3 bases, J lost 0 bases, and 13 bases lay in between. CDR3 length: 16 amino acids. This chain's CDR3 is CASSSGGRFSGNTIYF. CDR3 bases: TGTGCCAGCAGCTCCGGGGGCAGGTTCTCTGGAAACACCATATATTTT.

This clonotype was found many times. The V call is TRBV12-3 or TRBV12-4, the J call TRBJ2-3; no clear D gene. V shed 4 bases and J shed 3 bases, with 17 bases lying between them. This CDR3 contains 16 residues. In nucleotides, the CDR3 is TGTGCCAGCAGTTCGCAAGCTAGACTTCGGACAGATACGCAGTATTTT. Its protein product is CASSSQARLRTDTQYF.

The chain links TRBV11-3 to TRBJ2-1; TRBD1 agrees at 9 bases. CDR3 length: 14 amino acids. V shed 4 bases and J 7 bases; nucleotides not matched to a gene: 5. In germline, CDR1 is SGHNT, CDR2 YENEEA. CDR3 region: CASSSNRGRNEQFF. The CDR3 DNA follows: TGTGCCAGCAGCTCAAACAGGGGGCGGAATGAGCAGTTCTTC. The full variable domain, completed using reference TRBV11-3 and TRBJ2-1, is EAGVVQSPRYKIIEKKQPVAFWCNPISGHNTLYWYLQNLGQGPELLIRYENEEAVDDSQLPKDRFSAERLKGVDSTLKIQPAELGDSAVYLCASSSNRGRNEQFFGPGTRLTVL.

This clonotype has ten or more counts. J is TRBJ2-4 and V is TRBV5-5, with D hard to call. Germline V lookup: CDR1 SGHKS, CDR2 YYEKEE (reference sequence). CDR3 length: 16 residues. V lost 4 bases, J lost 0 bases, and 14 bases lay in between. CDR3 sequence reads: CASSEYTLLAKNIQYF. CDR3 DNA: TGTGCCAGCAGCGAATACACCCTTCTAGCCAAAAACATTCAGTACTTC.

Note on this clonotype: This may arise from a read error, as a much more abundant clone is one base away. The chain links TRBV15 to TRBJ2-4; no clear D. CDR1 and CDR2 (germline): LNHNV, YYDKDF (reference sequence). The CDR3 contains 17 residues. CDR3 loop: CVTSSSPAPGQQNIQYF. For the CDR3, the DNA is TGTGTCACCAGCAGTAGTCCTGCCCCTGGGCAGCAAAACATTCAGTACTTC. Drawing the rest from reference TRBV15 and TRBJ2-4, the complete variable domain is DAMVIQNPRYQVTQFGKPVTLSCSQTLNHNVMYWYQQKSSQAPKLLFHYYDKDFNNEADTPDNFQSRRPNTSFCFLDIRSPGLGDTAMYLCVTSSSPAPGQQNIQYFGAGTRLSVL.

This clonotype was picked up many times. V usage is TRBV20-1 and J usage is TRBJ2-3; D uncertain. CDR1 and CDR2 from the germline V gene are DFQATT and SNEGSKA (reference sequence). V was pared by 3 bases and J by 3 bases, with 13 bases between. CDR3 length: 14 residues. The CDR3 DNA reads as TGCAGTGCTAGGGAACAAAGCAAGACAGATACGCAGTATTTT. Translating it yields CSAREQSKTDTQYF.